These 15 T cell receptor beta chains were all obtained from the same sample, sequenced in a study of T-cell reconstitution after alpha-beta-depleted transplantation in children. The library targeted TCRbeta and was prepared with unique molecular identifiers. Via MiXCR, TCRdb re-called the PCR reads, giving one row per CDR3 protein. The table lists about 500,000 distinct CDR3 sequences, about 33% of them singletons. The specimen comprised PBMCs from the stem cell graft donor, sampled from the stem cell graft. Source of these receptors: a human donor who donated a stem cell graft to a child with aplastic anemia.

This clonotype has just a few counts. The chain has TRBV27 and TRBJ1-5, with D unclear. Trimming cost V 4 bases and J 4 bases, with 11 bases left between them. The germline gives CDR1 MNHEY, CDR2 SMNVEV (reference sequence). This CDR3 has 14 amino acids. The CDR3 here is CASSYLGRNQPQHF. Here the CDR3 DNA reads TGTGCCAGCAGTTACCTGGGGAGGAATCAGCCCCAGCATTTT.

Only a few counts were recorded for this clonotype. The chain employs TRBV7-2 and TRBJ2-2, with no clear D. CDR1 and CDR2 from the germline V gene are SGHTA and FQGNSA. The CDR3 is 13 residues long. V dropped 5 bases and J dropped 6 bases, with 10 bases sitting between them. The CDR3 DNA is TGTGCCAGCAGCAAGGACGCAGCCGGGGAGCTGTTTTTT. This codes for CASSKDAAGELFF. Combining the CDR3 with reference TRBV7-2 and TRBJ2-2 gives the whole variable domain GAGVSQSPSNKVTEKGKDVELRCDPISGHTALYWYRQSLGQGLEFLIYFQGNSAPDKSGLPSDRFSAERTGGSVSTLTIQRTQQEDSAVYLCASSKDAAGELFFGEGSRLTVL.

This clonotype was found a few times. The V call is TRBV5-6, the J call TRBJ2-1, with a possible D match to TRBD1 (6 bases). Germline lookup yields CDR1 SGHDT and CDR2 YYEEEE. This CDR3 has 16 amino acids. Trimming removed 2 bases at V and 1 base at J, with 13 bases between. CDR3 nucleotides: TGTGCCAGCAGCTTATGGGGACACCGATCCTACAATGAGCAGTTCTTC. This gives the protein CASSLWGHRSYNEQFF.

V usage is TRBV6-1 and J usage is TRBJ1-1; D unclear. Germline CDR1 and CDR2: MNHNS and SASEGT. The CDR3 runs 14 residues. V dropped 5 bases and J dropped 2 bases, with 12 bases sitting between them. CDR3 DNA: TGTGCCAGCAGTTTCTCGACACCAAACACTGAAGCTTTCTTT. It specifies CASSFSTPNTEAFF.

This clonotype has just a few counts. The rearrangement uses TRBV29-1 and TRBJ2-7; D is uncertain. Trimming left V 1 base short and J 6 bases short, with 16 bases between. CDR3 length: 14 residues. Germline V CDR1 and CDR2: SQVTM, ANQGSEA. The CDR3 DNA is TGCAGCGTTGAAGGGCGGCAGGAAGGTGCCGAGCAGTACGTC. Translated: CSVEGRQEGAEQYV.

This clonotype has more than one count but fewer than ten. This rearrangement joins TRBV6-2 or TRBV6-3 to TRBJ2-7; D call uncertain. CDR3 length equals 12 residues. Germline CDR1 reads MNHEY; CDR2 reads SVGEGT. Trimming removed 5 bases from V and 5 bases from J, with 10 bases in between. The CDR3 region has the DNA TGTGCCAGCAGTGCCTCTATACACGAGCAGTACGTC. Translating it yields CASSASIHEQYV.

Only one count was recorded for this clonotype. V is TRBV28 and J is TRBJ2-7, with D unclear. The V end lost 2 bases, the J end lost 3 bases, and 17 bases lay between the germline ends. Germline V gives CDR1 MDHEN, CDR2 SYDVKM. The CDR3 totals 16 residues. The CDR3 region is CASSLRDFGPIYEQYF. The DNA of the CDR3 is TGTGCCAGCAGTTTAAGGGATTTTGGGCCGATCTACGAGCAGTACTTC.

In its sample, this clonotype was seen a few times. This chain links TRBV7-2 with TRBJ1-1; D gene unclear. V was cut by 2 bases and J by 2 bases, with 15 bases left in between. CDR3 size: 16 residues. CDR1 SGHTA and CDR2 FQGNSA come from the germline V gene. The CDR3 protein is CASSLIFRRDNTEAFF. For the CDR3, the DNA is TGTGCCAGCAGCTTAATCTTTAGACGGGATAACACTGAAGCTTTCTTT.

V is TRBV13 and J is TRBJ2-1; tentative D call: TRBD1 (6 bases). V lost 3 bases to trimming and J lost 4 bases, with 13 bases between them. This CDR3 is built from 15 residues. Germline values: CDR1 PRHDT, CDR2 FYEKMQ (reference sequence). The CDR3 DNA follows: TGTGCCAGCAGCTTCGGGACACAAGGTTACAATGAGCAGTTCTTC. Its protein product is CASSFGTQGYNEQFF. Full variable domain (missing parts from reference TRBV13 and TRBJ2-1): AAGVIQSPRHLIKEKRETATLKCYPIPRHDTVYWYQQGPGQDPQFLISFYEKMQSDKGSIPDRFSAQQFSDYHSELNMSSLELGDSALYFCASSFGTQGYNEQFFGPGTRLTVL.

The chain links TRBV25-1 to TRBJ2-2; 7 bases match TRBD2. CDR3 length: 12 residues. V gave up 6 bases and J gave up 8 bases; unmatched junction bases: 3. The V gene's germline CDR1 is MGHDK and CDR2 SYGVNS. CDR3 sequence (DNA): TGTGCCAGCAGACCGCGGGGGGGGGAGCTGTTTTTT. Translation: CASRPRGGELFF.

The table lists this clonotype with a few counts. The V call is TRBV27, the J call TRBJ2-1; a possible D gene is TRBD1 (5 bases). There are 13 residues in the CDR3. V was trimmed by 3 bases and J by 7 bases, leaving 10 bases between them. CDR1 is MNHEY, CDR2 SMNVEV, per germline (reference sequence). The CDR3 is CASSFYRYNEQFF. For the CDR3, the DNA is TGTGCCAGCAGTTTTTACAGGTATAATGAGCAGTTCTTC.

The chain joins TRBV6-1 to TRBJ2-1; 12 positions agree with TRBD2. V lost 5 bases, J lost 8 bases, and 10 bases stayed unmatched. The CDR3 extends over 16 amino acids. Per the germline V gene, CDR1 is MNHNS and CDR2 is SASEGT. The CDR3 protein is CASSRRGLAGRHEQFF. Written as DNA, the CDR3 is TGTGCCAGCAGTCGGAGGGGACTAGCGGGTCGACATGAGCAGTTCTTC.

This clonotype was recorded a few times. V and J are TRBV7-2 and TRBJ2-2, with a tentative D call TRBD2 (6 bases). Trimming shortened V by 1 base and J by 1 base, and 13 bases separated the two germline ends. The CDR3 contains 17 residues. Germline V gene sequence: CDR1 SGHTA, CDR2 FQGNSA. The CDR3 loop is CASSLGDWRENTGELFF. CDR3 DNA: TGTGCCAGCAGCTTAGGGGATTGGCGGGAGAACACCGGGGAGCTGTTTTTT.

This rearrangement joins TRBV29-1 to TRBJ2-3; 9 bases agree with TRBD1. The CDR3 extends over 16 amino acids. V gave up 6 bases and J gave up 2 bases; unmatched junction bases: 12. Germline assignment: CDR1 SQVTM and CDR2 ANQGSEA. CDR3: CSVPFRDREITDTQYF. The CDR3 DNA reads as TGCAGCGTGCCCTTTCGGGACAGGGAAATCACAGATACGCAGTATTTT.

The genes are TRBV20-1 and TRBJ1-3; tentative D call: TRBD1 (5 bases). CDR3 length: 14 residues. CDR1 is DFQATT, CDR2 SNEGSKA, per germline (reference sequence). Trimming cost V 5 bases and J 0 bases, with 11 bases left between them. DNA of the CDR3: TGCAGTGCTTACACAGGAAGCTCTGGAAACACCATATATTTT. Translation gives CSAYTGSSGNTIYF.